This T cell receptor beta chain appears in the sequencing data of a study of long-term antiretroviral therapy in people with HIV. Study-wide points: Whichever time point was examined, clones expanded before ART dominated the repertoire. Blood obtained between about 2004 and 2017 may reflect older ART regimens.

Going into DNA extraction, samples held about 1-10 million cryopreserved PBMC. This was the immunoSEQ v3.0 assay at survey level. Some clones are missing from TCRdb's copy, which holds only in-frame ones; the method was immunoSEQ multiplex PCR. The profile covers around 20,000 clones, with around four fifths appearing a single time and 3% to 4.5% taken by the ten largest. V was trimmed by 4 bases and J by 3 bases, leaving 16 bases between them. This CDR3 comprises 15 residues. The germline V gene has CDR1 MGHRA and CDR2 YSYEKL. About this clone: Its antigen is not identified.

The sample in question was unsorted PBMCs, obtained 4 years after starting antiretroviral therapy. V usage is TRBV4-1 and J usage is TRBJ2-7; D uncertain. The TCR originated in a man aged 18 to 29 with HIV. The CDR3 reads CASSPFATWGYEQYF. The CDR3 DNA follows: TGCGCCAGCAGCCCATTTGCTACGTGGGGCTACGAGCAGTACTTC.